This T cell receptor beta chain was profiled in a study of shared clonotypes between healthy human individuals. Study information: Plates per donor: three CD4 naive, three CD4 memory, two CD8 naive, one CD8 memory.

Naive CD8 cells comprised CD45RO-negative, CCR7-positively selected cells, excluding terminally differentiated effector memory CD45RA+ cells. The V and J ends lost 9 bases and 2 bases, in that order; junction bases with no gene match: 3. CDR3 length equals 12 residues. Germline loops: CDR1 WSHSY, CDR2 SAAADI. Libraries were prepared by immunoSEQ multiplex PCR; TCRdb keeps only in-frame clonotypes and omits some of them. The profile covers nearly 2 million clones, with about 95% appearing a single time and 0.95% to 1.5% taken by the ten largest. Sequencing used naive CD8+ T cells sorted from blood. The chain is built from TRBV10-2 and TRBJ2-7, with TRBD2 matching 8 bases. This TCR was sampled from a man aged 18 to 29 in good health. The CDR3 bases are TGCGCCAGTGGTAGCGGGGCCTACGAGCAGTACTTC. Translating it yields CASGSGAYEQYF.